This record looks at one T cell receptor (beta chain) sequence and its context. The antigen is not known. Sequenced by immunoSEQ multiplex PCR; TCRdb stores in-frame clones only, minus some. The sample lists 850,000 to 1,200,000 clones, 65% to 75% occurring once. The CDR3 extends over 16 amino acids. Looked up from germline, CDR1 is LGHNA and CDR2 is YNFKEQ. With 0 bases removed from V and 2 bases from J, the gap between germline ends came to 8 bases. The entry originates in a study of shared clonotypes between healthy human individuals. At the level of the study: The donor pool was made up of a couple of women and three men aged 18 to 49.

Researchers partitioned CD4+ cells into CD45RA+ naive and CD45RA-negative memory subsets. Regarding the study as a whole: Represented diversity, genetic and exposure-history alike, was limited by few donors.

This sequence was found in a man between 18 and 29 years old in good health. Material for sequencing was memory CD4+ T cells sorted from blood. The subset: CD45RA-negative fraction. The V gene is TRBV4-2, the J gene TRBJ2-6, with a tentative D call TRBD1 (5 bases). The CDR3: CASSQEWTPGANVLTF. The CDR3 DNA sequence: TGTGCCAGCAGCCAAGAATGGACACCTGGGGCCAACGTCCTGACTTTC.